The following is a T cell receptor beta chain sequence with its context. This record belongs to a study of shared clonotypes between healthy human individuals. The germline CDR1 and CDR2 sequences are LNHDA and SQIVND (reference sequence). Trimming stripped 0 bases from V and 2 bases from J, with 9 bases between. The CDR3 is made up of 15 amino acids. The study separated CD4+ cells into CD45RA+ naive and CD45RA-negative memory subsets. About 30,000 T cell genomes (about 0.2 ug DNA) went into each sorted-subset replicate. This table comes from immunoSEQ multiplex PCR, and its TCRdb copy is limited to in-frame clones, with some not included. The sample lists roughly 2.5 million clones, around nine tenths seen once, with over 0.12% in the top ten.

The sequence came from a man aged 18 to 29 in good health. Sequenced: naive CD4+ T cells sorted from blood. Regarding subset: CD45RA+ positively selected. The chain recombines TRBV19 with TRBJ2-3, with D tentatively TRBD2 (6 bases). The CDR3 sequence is CASSIDGGFTDTQYF. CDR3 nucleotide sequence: TGTGCCAGTAGTATAGACGGGGGATTCACAGATACGCAGTATTTT.